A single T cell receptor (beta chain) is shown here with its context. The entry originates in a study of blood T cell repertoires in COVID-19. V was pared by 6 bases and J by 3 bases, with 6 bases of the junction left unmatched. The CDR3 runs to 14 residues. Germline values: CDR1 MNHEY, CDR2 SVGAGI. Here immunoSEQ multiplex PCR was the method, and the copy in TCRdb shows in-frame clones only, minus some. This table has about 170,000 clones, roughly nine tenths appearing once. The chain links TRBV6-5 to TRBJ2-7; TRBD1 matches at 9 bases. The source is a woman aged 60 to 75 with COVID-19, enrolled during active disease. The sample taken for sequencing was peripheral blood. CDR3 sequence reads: CASRSQGAGYEQYF. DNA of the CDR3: TGTGCCAGCAGATCACAGGGGGCTGGCTACGAGCAGTACTTC.